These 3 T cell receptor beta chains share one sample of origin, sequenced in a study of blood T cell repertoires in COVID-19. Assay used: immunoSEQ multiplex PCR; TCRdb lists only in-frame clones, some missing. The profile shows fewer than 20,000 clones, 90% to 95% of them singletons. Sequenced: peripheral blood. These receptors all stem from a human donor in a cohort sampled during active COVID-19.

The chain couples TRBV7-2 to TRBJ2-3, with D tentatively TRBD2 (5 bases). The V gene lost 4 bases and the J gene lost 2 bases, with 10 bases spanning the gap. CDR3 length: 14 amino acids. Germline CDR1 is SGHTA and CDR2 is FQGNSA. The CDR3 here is CASSSRVPTDTQYF. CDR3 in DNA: TGTGCCAGCAGCTCGCGGGTTCCCACAGATACGCAGTATTTT.

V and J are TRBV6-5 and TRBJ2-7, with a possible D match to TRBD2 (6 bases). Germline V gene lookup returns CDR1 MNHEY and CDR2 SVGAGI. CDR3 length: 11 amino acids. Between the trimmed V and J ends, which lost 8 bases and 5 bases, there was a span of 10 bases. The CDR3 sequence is CASVWGDEQYF. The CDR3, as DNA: TGTGCCAGCGTGTGGGGGGACGAGCAGTACTTC.

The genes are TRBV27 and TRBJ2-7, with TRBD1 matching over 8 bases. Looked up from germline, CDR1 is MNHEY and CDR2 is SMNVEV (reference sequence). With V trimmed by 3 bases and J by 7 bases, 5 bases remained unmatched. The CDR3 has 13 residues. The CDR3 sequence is CASSLGQAGEQYF. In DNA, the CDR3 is TGTGCCAGCAGTTTGGGACAGGCCGGGGAGCAGTACTTC.